The 18 T cell receptor beta chains below come from one sample, sequenced in a study of breast tumors, draining lymph nodes, adjacent tissues. Breast cancer patients provided tissue from their axillary draining lymph nodes. MiXCR, applied by TCRdb to the multiplex PCR reads, yields one record per CDR3 protein. The table lists approximately 190,000 distinct CDR3 sequences, approximately 33% of them singletons, with 4.3% in the top ten. The sample was axillary lymph node tissue. Receptors originate from a female donor with breast cancer. Some clones in this sample may be carry-over from other donors' samples.

This clonotype was picked up a small number of times. It may be a read error: a sequence one base away is much more abundant. The final CDR3 position lacks the conserved phenylalanine or tryptophan, pointing to a likely read error. The V and J genes are TRBV11-2 and TRBJ1-6; maybe TRBD1 (5 bases). The CDR3 is 18 amino acids. Germline CDR1 and CDR2: SGHAT and FQNNGV. V dropped 5 bases and J dropped 10 bases, with 27 bases sitting between them. The DNA of the CDR3 is TGTGCCAGCAGCGGGGCAGAGACAGTCTTTAATCTAGGATCACCCCTCCACCTT. Protein product: CASSGAETVFNLGSPLHL.

V usage is TRBV7-8 and J usage is TRBJ2-1; 7 bases are a match to TRBD2. Trimming removed 5 bases from V and 7 bases from J; junction bases left unmatched: 26. CDR3 length: 20 amino acids. Germline CDR1 is SGHVS and CDR2 is FQNEAQ. CDR3 sequence: CASSHSRDRDGGLANNEQFF. CDR3 sequence (DNA): TGTGCCAGCAGCCACTCTCGGGATCGAGACGGGGGGTTAGCGAATAATGAGCAGTTCTTC.

A word on this clonotype: Given a much more abundant clone one base away, this may be a read error. The J gene is TRBJ2-5, the V gene TRBV12-3 or TRBV12-4; D remains unclear. The CDR3 has 13 residues. The DNA of the CDR3 is TGTGCCAGCAGCCCGGAGTACCAAGAGACCCAGCACTTC. This gives the protein CASSPEYQETQHF.

This clonotype has ten or more counts. CDR3 protein: CSPFGVTLNEQFF. CDR3 nucleotide sequence: TGCAGTCCTTTTGGGGTTACCCTCAATGAGCAGTTCTTC. The chain couples TRBV20-1 to TRBJ2-1; D is unresolved. The CDR3 is 13 residues long. Trimming cost V 8 bases and J 6 bases, with 17 bases left between them. From germline, CDR1 is DFQATT and CDR2 SNEGSKA (reference sequence).

This clonotype was recorded only once. The junction departs from germline at one end; a sequencing error may be responsible. V usage is TRBV30 and J usage is TRBJ1-1; D is unclear. Germline-derived CDR1 and CDR2 are GTSNPN and SVGIG (reference sequence). The CDR3 totals 13 residues. CDR3 protein: CARKEGSNTEALF. CDR3 in DNA: TGTGCCAGGAAGGAGGGTTCTAACACTGAAGCTCTCTTT.

About this clonotype itself: A much larger clone differs by one base, so this may be a read error. The V and J genes are TRBV6-6 and TRBJ1-5, with TRBD1 matching over 9 bases. The CDR3 totals 15 residues. The germline V gene has CDR1 MNHNY and CDR2 SVGAGI (reference sequence). The trim removed 6 bases at V and 6 bases at J, leaving 9 bases unmatched. The CDR3 sequence is CASRPGQGIVQPQHF. Written as DNA, the CDR3 is TGTGCCAGCAGGCCGGGACAGGGAATCGTTCAGCCCCAGCATTTT.

The chain uses TRBV25-1 and TRBJ1-1; D possibly corresponds to TRBD1 (6 bases). The CDR3 contains 16 residues. Germline V gene sequence: CDR1 MGHDK, CDR2 SYGVNS. V lost 3 bases to trimming and J lost 0 bases, with 14 bases between them. Here the CDR3 DNA reads TGTGCCAGCAGTGATGCACACAGGGCACTGAACACTGAAGCTTTCTTT. Amino acid sequence: CASSDAHRALNTEAFF.

This clonotype was seen many times. V and J are TRBV20-1 and TRBJ2-7, with 9 bases lining up with TRBD2. V lost 0 bases, J lost 4 bases, and 7 bases stayed unmatched. This CDR3 spans 15 amino acids. Germline CDR1 DFQATT, CDR2 SNEGSKA (reference sequence). CDR3 amino acids: CSARDFGLARYEQYF. CDR3 DNA sequence: TGCAGTGCTAGAGACTTCGGACTAGCGAGGTACGAGCAGTACTTC.

This chain links TRBV6-4 with TRBJ2-7, with D unclear. This CDR3 is 18 amino acids long. The V end was cut by 5 bases, the J end by 5 bases, with 28 bases between. Per the germline V gene, CDR1 is MRHNA and CDR2 is SNTAGT. The CDR3: CASSHTTGVVLPLNEQYF. CDR3 sequence (DNA): TGTGCCAGCAGTCACACCACTGGGGTAGTCCTTCCCTTAAACGAGCAGTACTTC.

A remark on this clonotype: Lacking the conserved final phenylalanine or tryptophan, this CDR3 likely reflects a read error. V and J are TRBV15 and TRBJ1-4, with D tentatively TRBD1 (6 bases). Looked up from germline, CDR1 is LNHNV and CDR2 is YYDKDF (reference sequence). CDR3 length: 17 residues. This CDR3 is CATSRGQTRATNEKLFS. CDR3 sequence (DNA): TGCGCCACCAGCAGAGGACAGACCCGAGCAACTAATGAAAAACTGTTTTCT.

The sample holds many counts of this clonotype. V gene TRBV14 combines with J gene TRBJ2-1, with D perhaps matching TRBD1 or TRBD2 (6 bases each). The CDR3 length is 15 residues. V shed 4 bases and J shed 2 bases, with 12 bases lying between them. Germline assignment: CDR1 SGHDN and CDR2 FVKESK. This CDR3 is CASSRTGGPYNEQFF. The CDR3 nucleotides read TGTGCCAGCAGCCGTACCGGGGGCCCCTACAATGAGCAGTTCTTC.

As concerns this clonotype: The junction departs from the called germline gene at one end, perhaps through a read error. The chain recombines TRBV7-2 with TRBJ2-1; TRBD1 matches at 7 bases. CDR1 is SGHTA and CDR2 is FQGNSA in the germline V gene. The CDR3 loop spans 12 amino acids. The CDR3 is CASGVNRGEQLF. The DNA of the CDR3 is TGTGCCAGCGGCGTAAACAGGGGTGAGCAGCTCTTC.

Ten or more counts support this clonotype. V gene TRBV12-3 or TRBV12-4 combines with J gene TRBJ1-2, with D maybe TRBD1 (6 bases). V lost 6 bases and J lost 8, with 13 bases in between. The CDR3 contains 12 residues. DNA for the CDR3: TGTGCCAGCAGGGGAGGGGGAGGGGGCTACACCTTC. Translated: CASRGGGGGYTF.

This clonotype was detected many times. This rearrangement joins TRBV20-1 to TRBJ2-3, with 7 bases lining up with TRBD2. CDR1 and CDR2 (germline): DFQATT, SNEGSKA (reference sequence). V shed 2 bases, J shed 5 bases, and the junction held 10 bases outside the gene matches. The CDR3 extends over 15 amino acids. This chain's CDR3 is CSARLTRLALDTQYF. CDR3 nucleotides: TGCAGTGCTAGATTGACCAGACTAGCACTAGATACGCAGTATTTT.

The chain uses TRBV27 and TRBJ2-3; D might be TRBD2 (6 bases). This CDR3 is 16 amino acids long. Germline loops: CDR1 MNHEY, CDR2 SMNVEV (reference sequence). V lost 6 bases, J lost 8 bases, and 24 bases lay in between. In DNA, the CDR3 is TGTGCCAGCAGGGCGACCTGGGCGGGGAGTACTCCTACGCAGTATTTT. It encodes CASRATWAGSTPTQYF.

In this sample, this clonotype turned up many times. J is TRBJ1-4 and V is TRBV11-2; the D gene is possibly TRBD1 (5 bases). CDR3 length: 12 residues. The ends were cut back, 3 bases at V and 8 bases at J, with 7 bases in the middle. Germline CDR1 is SGHAT and CDR2 is FQNNGV. In DNA, the CDR3 is TGTGCCAGCAGCTTTAGGGGAGAAAAACTGTTTTTT. It codes for CASSFRGEKLFF.

This clonotype was seen at least ten times. This sequence joins TRBV6-5 and TRBJ2-2; 7 nucleotides match TRBD2. J was trimmed by 6 bases and V by 6 bases; bases with no gene match: 10. The CDR3 is 15 amino acids. Per the germline V gene, CDR1 is MNHEY and CDR2 is SVGAGI. CDR3 protein: CASSPRQGGPGELFF. Here the CDR3 DNA reads TGTGCCAGCAGCCCCCGGCAGGGAGGGCCCGGGGAGCTGTTTTTT.

The genes are TRBV28 and TRBJ2-1; D is unclear. V lost 5 bases and J lost 0, with 8 bases in between. Germline V gives CDR1 MDHEN, CDR2 SYDVKM. The CDR3 has 14 amino acids. The CDR3: CASSPLSSYNEQFF. The CDR3 DNA sequence: TGTGCCAGCAGTCCCCTATCCTCCTACAATGAGCAGTTCTTC.